Shown below are 19 T cell receptor beta chains from a single sample sequenced in a study of shared clonotypes between healthy human individuals. TCRdb's table, derived via immunoSEQ multiplex PCR, lists solely in-frame clones and lacks some. The data show 400,000 to 550,000 clones, 70% to 80% seen once. The sequenced sample was PBMCs. The receptor set was obtained from a woman between 35 and 50 years old in good health. Some clones in this sample may be carry-over from other donors' samples.

The chain combines TRBV7-9 with TRBJ1-2; D remains unclear. CDR1 and CDR2 from the germline V gene are SEHNR and FQNEAQ (reference sequence). The ends were cut back, 5 bases at V and 5 bases at J, with 9 bases in the middle. This CDR3 is 12 amino acids long. The CDR3 reads CASSQRDYGYTF. In DNA form, the CDR3 reads TGTGCCAGCAGCCAGCGAGATTATGGCTACACCTTC.

The chain combines TRBV7-9 with TRBJ2-2; D unresolved. Trimming stripped 11 bases from V and 0 bases from J, with 19 bases between. Germline-derived CDR1 and CDR2 are SEHNR and FQNEAQ (reference sequence). The CDR3 contains 16 residues. The chain's CDR3 is CAPNLKVTANTGELFF. For the CDR3, the DNA is TGTGCCCCCAACCTTAAAGTTACAGCGAACACCGGGGAGCTGTTTTTT. The full variable domain, with the rest looked up from reference TRBV7-9 and TRBJ2-2, is DTGVSQNPRHKITKRGQNVTFRCDPISEHNRLYWYRQTLGQGPEFLTYFQNEAQLEKSRLLSDRFSAERPKGSFSTLEIQRTEQGDSAMYLCAPNLKVTANTGELFFGEGSRLTVL.

The chain uses TRBV28 and TRBJ2-1; D is unclear. Trimming left V 8 bases short and J 0 bases short, with 11 bases between. The CDR3 is made up of 14 amino acids. The V gene's germline CDR1 is MDHEN and CDR2 SYDVKM. This CDR3 reads CASGSQSSYNEQFF. CDR3 bases: TGTGCCAGCGGATCCCAAAGCTCCTACAATGAGCAGTTCTTC. The full variable domain, in which reference TRBV28 and TRBJ2-1 provide the parts outside the CDR3, is DVKVTQSSRYLVKRTGEKVFLECVQDMDHENMFWYRQDPGLGLRLIYFSYDVKMKEKGDIPEGYSVSREKKERFSLILESASTNQTSMYLCASGSQSSYNEQFFGPGTRLTVL.

This chain joins TRBV10-1 and TRBJ2-1; no firm D call. V was pared by 0 bases and J by 4 bases, with 16 bases between. CDR3 length: 17 residues. Looked up from germline, CDR1 is WNHNN and CDR2 is SYGVQD (reference sequence). CDR3 DNA: TGCGCCAGCAGTGAGTCGCGAGGTACTGGCAAATACAATGAGCAGTTCTTC. This codes for CASSESRGTGKYNEQFF.

This chain links TRBV7-9 with TRBJ2-7; possible D gene TRBD1, 6 bases. The germline V and J ends were trimmed by 5 bases and 6 bases, with 14 bases remaining between them. Germline assignment: CDR1 SEHNR and CDR2 FQNEAQ (reference sequence). The CDR3 totals 13 residues. DNA for the CDR3: TGTGCCAGCAGCCTCGCACAGGGTGGCGAGCAGTACTTC. Protein product: CASSLAQGGEQYF.

A few counts support this clone. The V and J genes are TRBV27 and TRBJ2-7; the D is unclear. This CDR3 is built from 16 residues. V lost 6 bases and J lost 2, with 20 bases in between. From germline, CDR1 is MNHEY and CDR2 SMNVEV (reference sequence). As DNA, the CDR3 is TGTGCCAGCAGCCTACCTCAAGGGCTCTGGCCCTACGAGCAGTACTTC. Residues: CASSLPQGLWPYEQYF.

The rearrangement joins TRBV11-2 to TRBJ2-7, with 9 positions matching TRBD1. Germline loops: CDR1 SGHAT, CDR2 FQNNGV. There are 16 residues in the CDR3. The ends lost 6 bases at V and 3 bases at J; junction bases unmatched: 12. CDR3 DNA: TGTGCCAGCAGACCTATTCGGACAGGGGAAAACTACGAGCAGTACTTC. Translating gives CASRPIRTGENYEQYF.

The rearrangement joins TRBV15 to TRBJ2-5; D is ambiguous. The V end lost 2 bases, the J end lost 5 bases, and 6 bases lay between the germline ends. The CDR3 contains 12 residues. The germline V gene has CDR1 LNHNV and CDR2 YYDKDF (reference sequence). In DNA form, the CDR3 reads TGTGCCACCAGCAGATCCCAGGAGACCCAGTACTTC. It translates to CATSRSQETQYF.

The chain employs TRBV4-2 and TRBJ1-5, with TRBD1 as a possible D gene (5 bases). Germline CDR1 reads LGHNA; CDR2 reads YNFKEQ. The V end was cut by 0 bases, the J end by 0 bases, with 21 bases between. CDR3 length equals 20 residues. CDR3 residues: CASSQDLVAGPAYSNQPQHF. DNA for the CDR3: TGTGCCAGCAGCCAAGATCTGGTCGCAGGGCCGGCGTATAGCAATCAGCCCCAGCATTTT.

V gene TRBV7-9 combines with J gene TRBJ1-1; D unclear. The CDR3 consists of 13 residues. CDR1 is SEHNR and CDR2 is FQNEAQ in the germline V gene (reference sequence). Trimming cost V 5 bases and J 2 bases, with 9 bases left between them. The CDR3 sequence is CASSGYRNTEAFF. In DNA form, the CDR3 reads TGTGCCAGCAGCGGTTACAGAAACACTGAAGCTTTCTTT.

V usage is TRBV29-1 and J usage is TRBJ2-1; TRBD2 aligns across 13 bases. The V segment lost 7 bases and the J segment 8 bases; nucleotides outside the gene matches: 8. This CDR3 spans 14 amino acids. Germline CDR1 reads SQVTM; CDR2 reads ANQGSEA. The CDR3 sequence is CSGWTSGSGDEQFF. DNA of the CDR3: TGCAGCGGGTGGACTAGCGGGAGTGGGGATGAGCAGTTCTTC.

A single count supports this clone. The CDR3 bases are TGTGCCAGCAAACTTACGGGACAGAACTCCTACGAGCAGTACTTC. This encodes CASKLTGQNSYEQYF. This chain uses TRBV6-1 with TRBJ2-7; 7 positions agree with TRBD1. V lost 7 bases and J lost 0; bases outside the gene matches: 9. This CDR3 is built from 15 residues. CDR1 is MNHNS, CDR2 SASEGT, per germline.

The chain links TRBV10-3 to TRBJ2-3; 12 positions match TRBD2. The CDR3 runs to 15 residues. Per the germline V gene, CDR1 is ENHRY and CDR2 is SYGVKD. J was trimmed by 5 bases and V by 6 bases; bases with no gene match: 6. The CDR3 reads CAIRDPSGRGDTQYF. The CDR3 region has the DNA TGTGCCATCAGGGATCCTAGCGGGAGGGGAGATACGCAGTATTTT.

This rearrangement joins TRBV7-3 to TRBJ2-2; 15 nucleotides match TRBD2. There are 19 residues in the CDR3. V shed 5 bases, J shed 4 bases, and the junction held 11 bases outside the gene matches. CDR1 and CDR2 from the germline V gene are SGHTA and FQGTGA. For the CDR3, the DNA is TGTGCCAGCAGCCTCGACGGACTAGCGGGAGGGGGGATCACCGGGGAGCTGTTTTTT. The encoded protein is CASSLDGLAGGGITGELFF.

A note on this clone: A much more abundant neighbour one base away suggests this may be a read error. The chain is built from TRBV7-2 and TRBJ2-3; no reliable D call. The germline V gene has CDR1 SGHTA and CDR2 FQGNSA. Trimming shortened V by 5 bases and J by 2 bases, and 5 bases separated the two germline ends. This CDR3 comprises 12 residues. The CDR3 DNA sequence: TGTGCCAGCAGCACCTACACAGATACGCAGTATTTT. As protein: CASSTYTDTQYF.

This chain links TRBV10-2 with TRBJ1-1; D gene uncertain. The CDR3 runs 13 residues. V was shortened by 8 bases and J by 1 base, with 11 bases between the two germline ends. CDR1 and CDR2 (germline): WSHSY, SAAADI. DNA of the CDR3: TGCGCCAGCCAACACCCCGCGAACACTGAAGCTTTCTTT. As protein: CASQHPANTEAFF.

In its sample, this clone was seen once. J is TRBJ2-3 and V is TRBV7-9; perhaps TRBD1 as D (6 bases). This CDR3 comprises 19 residues. The V end lost 3 bases, the J end lost 4 bases, and 26 bases lay between the germline ends. Germline loops: CDR1 SEHNR, CDR2 FQNEAQ (reference sequence). CDR3 coding DNA: TGTGCCAGCAGCTTCGAAACGCGGCGAAGACTCAGGGGCGCAGATACGCAGTATTTT. It codes for CASSFETRRRLRGADTQYF.

The chain recombines TRBV5-5 with TRBJ2-1; TRBD2 might be the D (5 bases). V was clipped by 0 bases and J by 0 bases, with 7 bases between them. CDR3 length equals 15 residues. CDR1 is SGHKS, CDR2 YYEKEE, per germline (reference sequence). CDR3 sequence (DNA): TGTGCCAGCAGCTTGGGCGGAGGCTCCTACAATGAGCAGTTCTTC. This encodes CASSLGGGSYNEQFF.

V gene TRBV28 combines with J gene TRBJ2-1, with D tentatively TRBD1 (6 bases). V was cut by 5 bases and J by 0 bases, with 20 bases left in between. Germline V gives CDR1 MDHEN, CDR2 SYDVKM. The CDR3 extends over 18 amino acids. CDR3: CASSPTQGRARSYNEQFF. The CDR3 nucleotides are TGTGCCAGCAGTCCCACCCAGGGGCGGGCCCGCTCCTACAATGAGCAGTTCTTC.